Below, 17 T cell receptor beta chains from the same sample are listed, as sequenced in a study of T cells after yellow fever vaccination. TCRdb processed the 5' RACE reads anew with MiXCR; each CDR3 protein has one entry. The sample includes around 340,000 distinct CDR3 sequences, under 15% seen only once; the top ten take 3% to 4%. The source was CD4+ T cells sorted from PBMCs, collected 15 days after the yellow fever booster vaccination. These TCRs come from a man aged 18 to 29 who received the YFV17D yellow fever vaccine.

This clonotype occurred a few times. V and J are TRBV4-2 and TRBJ1-4; D ambiguous. CDR3 size: 18 residues. Germline V lookup: CDR1 LGHNA, CDR2 YNFKEQ. Trimming pared 4 bases from V and 0 bases from J, leaving 18 bases between. This CDR3 reads CASSRNLVADATNEKLFF. The CDR3 DNA reads TGTGCCAGCAGCCGGAACCTCGTGGCTGACGCAACTAATGAAAAACTGTTTTTT.

The genes are TRBV27 and TRBJ1-6; D gene ambiguous. V lost 2 bases and J 7 bases, leaving 12 bases between the germline ends. CDR1 and CDR2 (germline): MNHEY, SMNVEV (reference sequence). CDR3 size: 15 residues. CDR3 DNA sequence: TGTGCCAGCAGTTTAGTGGGAAAGTCCAATTCACCCCTCCACTTT. Translation: CASSLVGKSNSPLHF.

The chain recombines TRBV6-2 or TRBV6-3 with TRBJ2-5; D is unresolved. The germline V gene encodes CDR1 MNHEY and CDR2 SVGEGT. The CDR3 length is 12 residues. Trimming pared 6 bases from V and 5 bases from J, leaving 10 bases between. The CDR3 DNA reads as TGTGCCAGCAGCTCACTTGTGGAGACCCAGTACTTC. It yields the protein CASSSLVETQYF.

This clonotype was observed a handful of times. At one end the junction does not follow the germline gene, possibly because of a read error. The gene calls are TRBV12-5 and TRBJ2-1, with TRBD1 matching 9 bases. The CDR3 runs 12 residues. Germline assignment: CDR1 LGHNT and CDR2 FRNRAP. As DNA, the CDR3 is TGTGCTAGTGGTTTGGAACCCCGGGACAGGGTCTTC. Translated: CASGLEPRDRVF.

The V call is TRBV18, the J call TRBJ1-1; D possibly corresponds to TRBD1 (5 bases). CDR3 length equals 13 residues. Germline loops: CDR1 KGHSH, CDR2 LQKENI. The V end lost 8 bases, the J end lost 5 bases, and 15 bases lay between the germline ends. CDR3 in amino acids: CASATQGGTEAFF. The CDR3 DNA reads TGTGCCAGCGCTACGCAGGGTGGGACTGAAGCTTTCTTT. Variable domain in full (rest from reference TRBV18 and TRBJ1-1): NAGVMQNPRHLVRRRGQEARLRCSPMKGHSHVYWYRQLPEEGLKFMVYLQKENIIDESGMPKERFSAEFPKEGPSILRIQQVVRGDSAAYFCASATQGGTEAFFGQGTRLTVV.

This clonotype was seen a few times. The J gene is TRBJ1-1, the V gene TRBV6-5; D is perhaps TRBD1 (6 bases). The CDR3 consists of 14 residues. The V gene's germline CDR1 is MNHEY and CDR2 SVGAGI. The V end was cut by 8 bases, the J end by 4 bases, with 17 bases between. CDR3 sequence: CASVGGWRGTEAFF. CDR3 DNA sequence: TGTGCCAGCGTCGGGGGCTGGCGAGGCACTGAAGCTTTCTTT.

To note about this clonotype: A read error may explain this, as a much larger clone is one base away. The rearrangement joins TRBV27 to TRBJ2-3; tentatively, D is TRBD1 or TRBD2 (5 bases each). Germline CDR1 and CDR2: MNHEY and SMNVEV (reference sequence). The germline V and J ends were trimmed by 6 bases and 2 bases, with 6 bases remaining between them. The CDR3 runs 12 residues. The CDR3 is CASRGVTDTQYF. The CDR3 bases are TGTGCCAGCAGGGGGGTCACAGATACGCAGTATTTT.

The rearrangement joins TRBV19 to TRBJ1-6; 7 positions agree with TRBD1. With 6 bases clipped from V and 10 bases from J, the junction kept 6 bases outside the gene matches. Germline-derived CDR1 and CDR2 are LNHDA and SQIVND (reference sequence). The CDR3 sequence is 13 residues long. For the CDR3, the DNA is TGTGCCAGTAGGGACAGGCAGGGGTCACCCCTCCACTTT. Its translation: CASRDRQGSPLHF.

This clonotype was seen a handful of times. V gene TRBV2 combines with J gene TRBJ2-6; possible D gene TRBD1, 5 bases. The CDR3 loop spans 14 amino acids. Per the germline V gene, CDR1 is SNHLY and CDR2 is FYNNEI. Trimming cost V 9 bases and J 0 bases, with 9 bases left between them. The CDR3, as DNA: TGTGCCAGGGACACATCCTCTGGGGCCAACGTCCTGACTTTC. This gives the protein CARDTSSGANVLTF.

The V gene is TRBV6-1, the J gene TRBJ1-4; 8 bases map to TRBD1. J lost 8 bases, V lost 8 bases, and 10 bases had no gene match. The CDR3 covers 14 residues. Germline CDR1 reads MNHNS; CDR2 reads SASEGT. As DNA, the CDR3 is TGTGCCAGCTACGACAGGGGAAGTGGGGAAAAACTGTTTTTT. Its protein is CASYDRGSGEKLFF.

This clonotype occurred a few times. Here the CDR3 DNA reads TGCAGTGCTAGAGACTACAAGTGGGCCACAGCCAAAAACATTCAGTACTTC. Amino acid sequence: CSARDYKWATAKNIQYF. The J gene is TRBJ2-4, the V gene TRBV20-1; D remains unclear. From germline, CDR1 is DFQATT and CDR2 SNEGSKA (reference sequence). With 0 bases removed from V and 0 bases from J, the gap between germline ends came to 15 bases. CDR3 size: 17 residues.

The rearrangement uses TRBV3-1 and TRBJ1-1; 7 nucleotides match TRBD1. CDR3 size: 14 residues. V lost 4 bases to trimming and J lost 2 bases; unmatched junction nucleotides: 4. Germline V gives CDR1 LGHDT, CDR2 YNNKEL (reference sequence). CDR3: CASSRGQANTEAFF. CDR3 sequence (DNA): TGTGCCAGCAGCCGAGGACAGGCCAACACTGAAGCTTTCTTT.

The rearrangement links TRBV7-2 to TRBJ1-1; D unresolved. The CDR3 totals 13 residues. Trimming pared 3 bases from V and 4 bases from J, leaving 9 bases between. Germline CDR1 SGHTA, CDR2 FQGNSA. DNA of the CDR3: TGTGCCAGCAGCTTCGGTCGGGTCACTGAAGCTTTCTTT. Its protein product is CASSFGRVTEAFF.

This clonotype has just a few counts. V is TRBV7-9 and J is TRBJ2-7; the D is unclear. Trimming removed 1 base at V and 0 bases at J, with 13 bases between. Germline V gene lookup returns CDR1 SEHNR and CDR2 FQNEAQ (reference sequence). The length of the CDR3 is 16 residues. CDR3 residues: CASSLESWGSSYEQYV. Here the CDR3 DNA reads TGTGCCAGCAGCTTAGAGTCGTGGGGTAGCTCCTACGAGCAGTACGTC.

This clonotype was seen many times. This rearrangement joins TRBV6-6 to TRBJ1-1; 9 bases match TRBD1. Per the germline V gene, CDR1 is MNHNY and CDR2 is SVGAGI (reference sequence). The CDR3 contains 14 residues. V lost 7 bases and J lost 4; bases outside the gene matches: 7. CDR3 bases: TGTGCCAGCAACGAAGGGACAGGGCTCACTGAAGCTTTCTTT. The encoded protein is CASNEGTGLTEAFF.

The rearrangement uses TRBV20-1 and TRBJ1-2; no clear D. Trimming removed 6 bases from V and 8 bases from J, with 13 bases in between. Germline V gene data show CDR1 as DFQATT and CDR2 as SNEGSKA (reference sequence). The CDR3 is 11 amino acids. The CDR3 sequence: CSARPGVGYTF. In DNA form, the CDR3 reads TGCAGTGCCCGGCCCGGGGTAGGCTACACCTTC.

The chain links TRBV5-1 to TRBJ2-5; D not certain. Per the germline V gene, CDR1 is SGHRS and CDR2 is YFSETQ. The CDR3 has 13 amino acids. The V end lost 2 bases, the J end lost 5 bases, and 10 bases lay between the germline ends. The CDR3 DNA reads as TGCGCCAGCAGCTTCGGAATAGGGGAGACCCAGTACTTC. Its translation: CASSFGIGETQYF.